The clone carrying this T cell receptor (beta chain) was counted once. Looked up from germline, CDR1 is MGHRA and CDR2 is YSYEKL. With 3 bases removed from V and 3 bases from J, the gap between germline ends came to 15 bases. The CDR3 is made up of 16 amino acids. The sample is drawn from a study of blood T cell repertoires in COVID-19. Study details: Acute and convalescent COVID-19 samples came from the United States, Italy and Spain.

Clones were sequenced by immunoSEQ multiplex PCR, and TCRdb holds only the in-frame ones, with some missing. The data contain approximately 260,000 clones, 89% of them singletons. The TCR sequence derives from a woman between 40 and 50 years old who had recovered from COVID-19. The chain joins TRBV4-1 to TRBJ2-1, with D possibly TRBD1 on 6 matching bases. The sample was peripheral blood. The CDR3 protein is CASSQGHSADYNEQFF. The CDR3 nucleotides are TGCGCCAGCAGCCAGGGACACTCAGCGGACTACAATGAGCAGTTCTTC.